This T cell receptor (beta chain) comes out of a study of cytomegalovirus exposure and HLA in healthy donors. PCR employed 60 Vbeta and 13 Jbeta primers. Assay: immunoSEQ multiplex PCR; the TCRdb copy retains only in-frame clones and omits some. The sample has some 150,000 clones; 55% to 80% are singletons. Per germline, CDR1 MDHEN and CDR2 SYDVKM. This CDR3 comprises 15 residues. V was trimmed by 5 bases and J by 8 bases, leaving 19 bases between them. This chain links TRBV28 with TRBJ2-1; maybe TRBD2 (6 bases). Sequenced input: PBMCs. The receptor's source is a woman in her thirties or forties in good health and CMV-seronegative. The CDR3, as DNA: TGTGCCAGCAGTAAGCTGGAGGGGAGCAGAGATGAGCAGTTCTTC. Translation gives CASSKLEGSRDEQFF. Full variable domain (rest looked up from reference TRBV28 and TRBJ2-1): DVKVTQSSRYLVKRTGEKVFLECVQDMDHENMFWYRQDPGLGLRLIYFSYDVKMKEKGDIPEGYSVSREKKERFSLILESASTNQTSMYLCASSKLEGSRDEQFFGPGTRLTVL.